This T cell receptor beta chain was documented in a study of cytomegalovirus exposure and HLA in healthy donors. Study observations and caveats: Several V segments, TRBV6-2 and TRBV6-3 among them, could not be told apart and were dropped.

This CDR3 spans 18 amino acids. The germline V gene encodes CDR1 MDHEN and CDR2 SYDVKM. V was clipped by 4 bases and J by 0 bases; unmatched bases: 8. PCR involved 60 Vbeta and 13 Jbeta primers. Measured with immunoSEQ multiplex PCR; TCRdb has only the in-frame clones, and not every one. The sample shows roughly 100,000 clones, more than 70% of them seen only once. A remark on this clone: What it binds is not known.

What was sequenced was PBMCs. The receptor was derived from a male donor in good health and CMV-seropositive. The chain joins TRBV28 to TRBJ2-3, with 12 bases aligning to TRBD2. In DNA, the CDR3 is TGTGCCAGCAGTTCCCGCTGGACTAGCGGGACTAGCACAGATACGCAGTATTTT. Protein: CASSSRWTSGTSTDTQYF.